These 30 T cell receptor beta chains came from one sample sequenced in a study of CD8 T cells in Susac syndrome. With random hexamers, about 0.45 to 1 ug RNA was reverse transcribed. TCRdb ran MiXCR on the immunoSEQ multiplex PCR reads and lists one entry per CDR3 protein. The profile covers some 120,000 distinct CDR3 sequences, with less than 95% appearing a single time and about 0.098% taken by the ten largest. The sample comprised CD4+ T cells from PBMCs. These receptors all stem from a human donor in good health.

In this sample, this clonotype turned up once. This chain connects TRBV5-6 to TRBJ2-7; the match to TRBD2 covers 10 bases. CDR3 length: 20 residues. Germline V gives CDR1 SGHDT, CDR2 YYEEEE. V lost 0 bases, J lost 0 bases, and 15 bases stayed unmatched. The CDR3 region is CASSLVFGAYSGRSSYEQYF. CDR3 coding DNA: TGTGCCAGCAGCTTGGTGTTCGGGGCTTATAGCGGGAGGAGCTCCTACGAGCAGTACTTC. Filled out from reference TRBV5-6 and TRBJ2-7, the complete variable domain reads DAGVTQSPTHLIKTRGQQVTLRCSPKSGHDTVSWYQQALGQGPQFIFQYYEEEERQRGNFPDRFSGHQFPNYSSELNVNALLLGDSALYLCASSLVFGAYSGRSSYEQYFGPGTRLTVT.

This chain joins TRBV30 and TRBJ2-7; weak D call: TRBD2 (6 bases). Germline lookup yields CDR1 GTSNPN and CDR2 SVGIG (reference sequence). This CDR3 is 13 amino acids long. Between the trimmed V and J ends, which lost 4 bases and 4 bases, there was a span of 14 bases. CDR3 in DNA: TGTGCCTGGACTACTGGTCGGGGGTACGAGCAGTACTTC. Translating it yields CAWTTGRGYEQYF.

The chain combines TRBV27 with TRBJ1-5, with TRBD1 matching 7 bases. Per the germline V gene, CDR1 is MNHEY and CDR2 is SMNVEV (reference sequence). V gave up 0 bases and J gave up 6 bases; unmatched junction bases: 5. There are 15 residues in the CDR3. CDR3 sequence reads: CASSLSTGLGQPQHF. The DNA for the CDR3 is TGTGCCAGCAGTTTATCGACAGGGTTAGGTCAGCCCCAGCATTTT.

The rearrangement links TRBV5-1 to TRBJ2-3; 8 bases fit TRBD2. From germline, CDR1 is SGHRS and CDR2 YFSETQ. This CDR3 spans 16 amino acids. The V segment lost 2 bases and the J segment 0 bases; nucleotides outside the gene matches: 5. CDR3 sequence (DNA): TGCGCCAGCAGCTTACTAGCGGAGAAAAGCACAGATACGCAGTATTTT. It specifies CASSLLAEKSTDTQYF.

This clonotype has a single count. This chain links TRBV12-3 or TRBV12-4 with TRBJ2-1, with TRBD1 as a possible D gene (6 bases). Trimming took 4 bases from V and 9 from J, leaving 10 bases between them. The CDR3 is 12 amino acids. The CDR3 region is CASSWGQGEQFF. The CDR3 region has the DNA TGTGCCAGCAGTTGGGGGCAGGGTGAGCAGTTCTTC.

This CDR3 is CASNYIAEITDTQYF. The CDR3 DNA sequence: TGTGCCAGCAACTATATAGCGGAGATCACAGATACGCAGTATTTT. The chain joins TRBV7-8 to TRBJ2-3; the D gene is possibly TRBD2 (6 bases). CDR3 length: 15 amino acids. Deletions cut 7 bases from V and 2 bases from J, with 16 bases between. Germline-derived CDR1 and CDR2 are SGHVS and FQNEAQ.

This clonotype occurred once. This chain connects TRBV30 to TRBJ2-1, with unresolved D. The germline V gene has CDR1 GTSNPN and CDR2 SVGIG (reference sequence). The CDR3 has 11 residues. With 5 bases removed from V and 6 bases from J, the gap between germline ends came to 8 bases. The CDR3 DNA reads TGTGCCTGGGCGACAATCAATGAGCAGTTCTTC. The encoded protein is CAWATINEQFF.

Here the CDR3 reads CASSQGRGEQYF. In DNA, the CDR3 is TGTGCCAGCAGCCAAGGAAGAGGCGAGCAGTACTTC. This chain links TRBV12-3 or TRBV12-4 with TRBJ2-7; the D is unclear. V lost 6 bases and J 6 bases, leaving 12 bases between the germline ends. The CDR3 totals 12 residues.

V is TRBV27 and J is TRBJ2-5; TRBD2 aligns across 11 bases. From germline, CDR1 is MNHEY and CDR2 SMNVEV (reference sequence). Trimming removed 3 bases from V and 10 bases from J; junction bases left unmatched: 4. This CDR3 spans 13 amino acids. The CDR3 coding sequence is TGTGCCAGCAGTTTGTCGACTAGCGGGATCCAGTACTTC. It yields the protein CASSLSTSGIQYF.

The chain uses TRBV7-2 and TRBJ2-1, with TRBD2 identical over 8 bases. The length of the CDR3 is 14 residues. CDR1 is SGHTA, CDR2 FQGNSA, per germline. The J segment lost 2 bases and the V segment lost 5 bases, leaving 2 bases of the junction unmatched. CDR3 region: CASSPGLAYNEQFF. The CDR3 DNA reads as TGTGCCAGCAGCCCGGGACTAGCCTACAATGAGCAGTTCTTC. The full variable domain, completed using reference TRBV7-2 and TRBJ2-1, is GAGVSQSPSNKVTEKGKDVELRCDPISGHTALYWYRQSLGQGLEFLIYFQGNSAPDKSGLPSDRFSAERTGGSVSTLTIQRTQQEDSAVYLCASSPGLAYNEQFFGPGTRLTVL.

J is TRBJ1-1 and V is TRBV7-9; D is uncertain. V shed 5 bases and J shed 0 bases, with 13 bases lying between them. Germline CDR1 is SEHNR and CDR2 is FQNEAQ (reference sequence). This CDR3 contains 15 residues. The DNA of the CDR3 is TGTGCCAGCAGCGGTGGACGTATAATGAACACTGAAGCTTTCTTT. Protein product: CASSGGRIMNTEAFF.

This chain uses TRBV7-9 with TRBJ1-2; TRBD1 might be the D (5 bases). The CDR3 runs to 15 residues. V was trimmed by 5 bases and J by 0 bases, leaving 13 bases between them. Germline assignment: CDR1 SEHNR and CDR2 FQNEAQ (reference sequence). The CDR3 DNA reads TGTGCCAGCAGCCCTCACAGGACTCCTAACTATGGCTACACCTTC. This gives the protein CASSPHRTPNYGYTF.

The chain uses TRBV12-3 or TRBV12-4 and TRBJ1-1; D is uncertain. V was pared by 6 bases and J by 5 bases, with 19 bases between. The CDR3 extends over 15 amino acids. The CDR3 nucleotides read TGTGCCAGCAGCACATTTTCGGCGCCGTGGACTGAAGCTTTCTTT. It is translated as CASSTFSAPWTEAFF.

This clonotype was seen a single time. The CDR3 coding sequence is TGCGCCAGCAGTCGGTCCCTAGGAGGGGGCACCGGGGAGCTGTTTTTT. Amino acid sequence: CASSRSLGGGTGELFF. The chain uses TRBV23-1 and TRBJ2-2, with D perhaps matching TRBD1 or TRBD2 (6 bases each). TRBV23-1 belongs to the ORF category, with a function that is uncertain. The CDR3 has 16 residues. Trimming stripped 4 bases from V and 4 bases from J, with 16 bases between.

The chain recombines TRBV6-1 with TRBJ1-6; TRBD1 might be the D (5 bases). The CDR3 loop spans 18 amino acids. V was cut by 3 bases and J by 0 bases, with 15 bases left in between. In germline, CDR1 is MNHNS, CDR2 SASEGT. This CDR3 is CASSDHRRTSSYNSPLHF. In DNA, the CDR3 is TGTGCCAGCAGTGATCACAGGAGGACCAGCTCCTATAATTCACCCCTCCACTTT.

CDR3 sequence (DNA): TGTGCCAGCTCTTTTAGAGGGGGAAACACAGATACGCAGTATTTT. Encoded protein: CASSFRGGNTDTQYF. The chain couples TRBV7-2 to TRBJ2-3, with D perhaps TRBD1 (6 bases). V lost 8 bases and J 2 bases, leaving 17 bases between the germline ends. There are 15 residues in the CDR3. Germline CDR1 SGHTA, CDR2 FQGNSA.

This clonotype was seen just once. CDR3 in amino acids: CASSLGSGGRVYNEQFF. The CDR3 nucleotides are TGTGCCAGCAGTTTGGGCTCCGGCGGGAGAGTCTACAATGAGCAGTTCTTC. The chain couples TRBV27 to TRBJ2-1; 7 bases are shared with TRBD2. The CDR3 sequence is 17 residues long. CDR1 is MNHEY and CDR2 is SMNVEV in the germline V gene (reference sequence). Unmatched junction bases numbered 11, after V lost 3 bases and J lost 3 bases.

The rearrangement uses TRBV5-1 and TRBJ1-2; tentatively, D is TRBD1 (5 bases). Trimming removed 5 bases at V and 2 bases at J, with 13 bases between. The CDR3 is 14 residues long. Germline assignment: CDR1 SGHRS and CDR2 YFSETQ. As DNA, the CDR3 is TGCGCCAGCAGTTCCGGGGGAGGGAACTATGGCTACACCTTC. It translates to CASSSGGGNYGYTF. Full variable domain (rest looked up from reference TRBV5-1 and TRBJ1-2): KAGVTQTPRYLIKTRGQQVTLSCSPISGHRSVSWYQQTPGQGLQFLFEYFSETQRNKGNFPGRFSGRQFSNSRSEMNVSTLELGDSALYLCASSSGGGNYGYTFGSGTRLTVV.

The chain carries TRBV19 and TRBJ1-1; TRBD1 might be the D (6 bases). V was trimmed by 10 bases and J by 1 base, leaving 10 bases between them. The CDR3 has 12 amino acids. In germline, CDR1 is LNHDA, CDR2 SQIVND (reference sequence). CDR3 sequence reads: CATQTGNTEAFF. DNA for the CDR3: TGTGCCACCCAGACAGGGAACACTGAAGCTTTCTTT.

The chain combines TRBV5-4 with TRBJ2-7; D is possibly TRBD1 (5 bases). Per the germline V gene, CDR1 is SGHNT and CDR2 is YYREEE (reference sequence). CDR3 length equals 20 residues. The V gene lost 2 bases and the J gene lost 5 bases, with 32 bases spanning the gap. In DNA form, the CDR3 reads TGTGCCAGCAGCTTTCAAAATACGAATGATTGGGCAGGGATTCTACACGAGCAGTACTTC. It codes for CASSFQNTNDWAGILHEQYF.

The CDR3 DNA reads as TGTGCCAGCAGTGAATACTTCGCGGAGACCCAGTACTTC. Residues: CASSEYFAETQYF. The J gene is TRBJ2-5, the V gene TRBV2, with D uncertain. Trimming took 2 bases from V and 5 from J, leaving 9 bases between them. Looked up from germline, CDR1 is SNHLY and CDR2 is FYNNEI. The CDR3 spans 13 residues.

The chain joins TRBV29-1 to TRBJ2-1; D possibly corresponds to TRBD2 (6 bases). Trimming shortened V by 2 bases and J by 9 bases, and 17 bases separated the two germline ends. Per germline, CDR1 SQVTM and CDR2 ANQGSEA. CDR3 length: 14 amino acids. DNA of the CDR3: TGCAGCGTTGAATCGGCTAGCGTTGTCCGTGAGCAGTTCTTC. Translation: CSVESASVVREQFF.

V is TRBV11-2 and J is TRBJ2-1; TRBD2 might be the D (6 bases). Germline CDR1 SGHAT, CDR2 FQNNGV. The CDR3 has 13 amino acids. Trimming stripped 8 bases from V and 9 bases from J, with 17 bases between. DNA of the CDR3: TGTGCCAGCCGGAGGGCGGGATTGGGTGAGCAGTTCTTC. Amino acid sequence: CASRRAGLGEQFF.

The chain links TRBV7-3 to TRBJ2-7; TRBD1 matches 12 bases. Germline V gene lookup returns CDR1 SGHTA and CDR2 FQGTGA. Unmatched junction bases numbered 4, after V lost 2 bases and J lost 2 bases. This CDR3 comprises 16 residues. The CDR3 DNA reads TGTGCCAGCAGCTTAGGGGGACAGGGGGCGCCCTACGAGCAGTACTTC. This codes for CASSLGGQGAPYEQYF.

CDR3: CASSPRETGELFF. The CDR3, as DNA: TGTGCCAGCAGCCCCCGCGAGACCGGGGAGCTGTTTTTT. The rearrangement uses TRBV3-1 and TRBJ2-2; no clear D gene. Trimming removed 4 bases at V and 5 bases at J, with 8 bases between. Germline V gene data show CDR1 as LGHDT and CDR2 as YNNKEL (reference sequence). This CDR3 spans 13 amino acids.

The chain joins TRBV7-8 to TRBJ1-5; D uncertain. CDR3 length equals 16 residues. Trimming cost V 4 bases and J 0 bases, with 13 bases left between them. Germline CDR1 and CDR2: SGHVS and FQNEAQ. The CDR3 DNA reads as TGTGCCAGCAGCTCCACGAGATGGGGTAGCAATCAGCCCCAGCATTTT. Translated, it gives CASSSTRWGSNQPQHF.

The CDR3 region is CASSGSPAATQYF. The CDR3 bases are TGTGCCAGCAGTGGTAGCCCGGCGGCGACCCAGTACTTC. The chain couples TRBV2 to TRBJ2-5; D not certain. The CDR3 has 13 amino acids. The germline CDR1 and CDR2 sequences are SNHLY and FYNNEI. V dropped 4 bases and J dropped 7 bases, with 13 bases sitting between them.

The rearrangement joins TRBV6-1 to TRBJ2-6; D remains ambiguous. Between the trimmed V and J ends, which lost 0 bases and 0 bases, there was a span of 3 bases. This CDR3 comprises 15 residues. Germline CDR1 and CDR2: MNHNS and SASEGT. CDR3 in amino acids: CASSEAGSGANVLTF. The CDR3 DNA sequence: TGTGCCAGCAGTGAAGCAGGCTCTGGGGCCAACGTCCTGACTTTC.

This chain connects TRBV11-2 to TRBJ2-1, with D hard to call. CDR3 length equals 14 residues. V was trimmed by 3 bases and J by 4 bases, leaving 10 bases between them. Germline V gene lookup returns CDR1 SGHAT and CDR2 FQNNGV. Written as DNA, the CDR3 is TGTGCCAGCAGCTTTGCCGGGCCGTACAATGAGCAGTTCTTC. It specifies CASSFAGPYNEQFF.

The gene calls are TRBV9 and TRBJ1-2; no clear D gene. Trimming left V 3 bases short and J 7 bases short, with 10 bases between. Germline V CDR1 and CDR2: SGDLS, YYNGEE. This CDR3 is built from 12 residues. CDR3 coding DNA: TGTGCCAGCAGCGCATCGGGATCTGGCTACACCTTC. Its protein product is CASSASGSGYTF.